The entry that follows covers one T cell receptor beta chain sequence. The antigen is unknown. This record belongs to a study of OX40 agonist ivuxolimab in advanced cancers. Study in general: Ivuxolimab was delivered to patients intravenously every 2 weeks at doses spanning 0.01 to 10 mg/kg. The study reported partial responses in three patients: one hepatocellular carcinoma, two cutaneous melanoma.

Overall study results and limits: Dosing at 0.1 to 3.0 mg/kg was accompanied by clonal expansion of CD4+ and CD8+ blood T cells by week 6.

CDR3 length: 15 residues. V was shortened by 3 bases and J by 4 bases, with 15 bases between the two germline ends. Germline V lookup: CDR1 SGHDN, CDR2 FVKESK. Repertoires were generated with immunoSEQ multiplex PCR, while TCRdb's copy carries only in-frame clones and drops some. Here the sample spans 60,000 to 100,000 clones, around 86% being singletons. At baseline, cycle 4 day 1, and cycle 7 day 1, blood was sampled. The TCR comes from an adult with an advanced solid tumor such as melanoma, head and neck, liver or kidney cancer. This chain links TRBV14 with TRBJ1-2, with a possible D match to TRBD1 (6 bases). Source: CD4+ or CD8+ T cells sorted from blood, taken in a trial of the OX40 agonist ivuxolimab. Written as DNA, the CDR3 is TGTGCCAGCAGCCAGACGGGACATCTCACCTATGGCTACACCTTC. Translation: CASSQTGHLTYGYTF. Looking up the rest from reference TRBV14 and TRBJ1-2 gives the full variable domain: EAGVTQFPSHSVIEKGQTVTLRCDPISGHDNLYWYRRVMGKEIKFLLHFVKESKQDESGMPNNRFLAERTGGTYSTLKVQPAELEDSGVYFCASSQTGHLTYGYTFGSGTRLTVV.